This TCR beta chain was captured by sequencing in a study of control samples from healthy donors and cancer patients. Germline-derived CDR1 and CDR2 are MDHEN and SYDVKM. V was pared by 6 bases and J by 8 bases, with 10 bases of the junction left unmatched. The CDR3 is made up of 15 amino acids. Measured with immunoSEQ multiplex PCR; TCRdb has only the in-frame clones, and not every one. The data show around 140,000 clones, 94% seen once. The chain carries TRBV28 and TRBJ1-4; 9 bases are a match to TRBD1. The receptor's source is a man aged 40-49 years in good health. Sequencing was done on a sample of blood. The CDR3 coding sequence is TGTGCCAGCAGATCACGTGACAGGGGGTCAGAAAAACTGTTTTTT. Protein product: CASRSRDRGSEKLFF.